This T cell receptor beta chain was sequenced during a study of blood T cell repertoires in COVID-19. At the level of the study: Material from acute and convalescent COVID-19 was sourced from the United States, Italy and Spain. T cells, B-cell-depleted T cells, or PBMCs supplied cDNA or gDNA.

Authors' methods: Researchers report that nucleated cell counts were estimated from reference gene primer amplification. TCRdb's table, derived via immunoSEQ multiplex PCR, lists solely in-frame clones and lacks some. From that table come the V and J calls and clone size; the DNA was used to work out D and trimming. The profile shows about 140,000 clones, around 85% of them singletons. The TCR comes from a human donor in a cohort sampled during active COVID-19. The specimen sequenced was peripheral blood.

For the CDR3, the DNA is TGTGCCAGCAGCTTCGCCGGGACTAGCGCCGGGCAGTTCTTC. This sequence encodes CASSFAGTSAGQFF. The V call is TRBV7-6, the J call TRBJ2-1, with TRBD2 matching over 10 bases. Trimming at V came to 3 bases and at J to 12 bases, leaving 8 bases not matched to a gene. The CDR3 sequence is 14 residues long. The germline gives CDR1 SGHVS, CDR2 FNYEAQ. The whole variable domain, filled in from reference TRBV7-6 and TRBJ2-1, reads GAGVSQSPRYKVTKRGQDVALRCDPISGHVSLYWYRQALGQGPEFLTYFNYEAQQDKSGLPNDRFSAERPEGSISTLTIQRTEQRDSAMYRCASSFAGTSAGQFFGPGTRLTVL.